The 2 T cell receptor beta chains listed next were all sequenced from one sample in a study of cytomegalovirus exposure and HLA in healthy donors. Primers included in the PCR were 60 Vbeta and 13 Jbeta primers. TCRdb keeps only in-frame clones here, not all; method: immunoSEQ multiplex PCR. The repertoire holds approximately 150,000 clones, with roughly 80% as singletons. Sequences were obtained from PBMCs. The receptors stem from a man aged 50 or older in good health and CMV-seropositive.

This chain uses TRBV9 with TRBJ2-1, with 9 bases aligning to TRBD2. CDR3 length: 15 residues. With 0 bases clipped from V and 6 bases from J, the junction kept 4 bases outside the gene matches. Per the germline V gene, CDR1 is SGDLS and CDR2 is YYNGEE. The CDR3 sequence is CASSVAAGGLNEQFF. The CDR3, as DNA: TGTGCCAGCAGCGTAGCAGCGGGGGGCCTCAATGAGCAGTTCTTC.

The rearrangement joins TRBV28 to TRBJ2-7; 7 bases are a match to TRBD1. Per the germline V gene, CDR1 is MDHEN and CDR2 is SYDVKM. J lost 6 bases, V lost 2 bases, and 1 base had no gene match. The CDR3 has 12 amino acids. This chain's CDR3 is CASSLAGGEQYF. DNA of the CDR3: TGTGCCAGCAGTTTAGCAGGGGGCGAGCAGTACTTC.